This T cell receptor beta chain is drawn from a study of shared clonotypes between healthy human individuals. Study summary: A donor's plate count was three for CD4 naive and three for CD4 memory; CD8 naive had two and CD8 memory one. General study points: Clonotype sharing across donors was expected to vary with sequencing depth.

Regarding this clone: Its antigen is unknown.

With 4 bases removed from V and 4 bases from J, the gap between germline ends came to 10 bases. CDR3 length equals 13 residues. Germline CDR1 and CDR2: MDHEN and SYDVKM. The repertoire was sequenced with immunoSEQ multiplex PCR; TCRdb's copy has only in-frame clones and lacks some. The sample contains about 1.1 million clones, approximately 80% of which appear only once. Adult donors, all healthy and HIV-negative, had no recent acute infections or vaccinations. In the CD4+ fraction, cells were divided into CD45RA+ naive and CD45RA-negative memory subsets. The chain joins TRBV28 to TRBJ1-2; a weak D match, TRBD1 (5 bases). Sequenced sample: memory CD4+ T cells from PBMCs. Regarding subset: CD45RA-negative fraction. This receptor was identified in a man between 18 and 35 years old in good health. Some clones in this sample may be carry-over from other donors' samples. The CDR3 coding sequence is TGTGCCAGCAGTTCCTCGGGGCCCTATGGCTACACCTTC. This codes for CASSSSGPYGYTF.